The entry below describes one T cell receptor (beta chain). From germline, CDR1 is LGHDT and CDR2 YNNKEL (reference sequence). The V and J ends lost 3 bases and 2 bases respectively, with 10 bases between them. The CDR3 runs 14 residues. Profiled with immunoSEQ multiplex PCR; TCRdb holds only in-frame clones, not every one. Of 40,000 to 45,000 clones detected, over 70% appear once; the ten largest clones hold about 30%. The data were taken from a study of blood T cell repertoires in COVID-19. The chain carries TRBV3-1 (or the pseudogene TRBV3-2) and TRBJ1-2; D may be TRBD1 (6 bases). The origin of this receptor is a woman of 80 years or more with acute or convalescent COVID-19. The sequenced material came from peripheral blood. CDR3 region: CASSHLGQNYGYTF. The CDR3 coding sequence is TGTGCCAGCAGCCACCTTGGACAGAACTATGGCTACACCTTC.